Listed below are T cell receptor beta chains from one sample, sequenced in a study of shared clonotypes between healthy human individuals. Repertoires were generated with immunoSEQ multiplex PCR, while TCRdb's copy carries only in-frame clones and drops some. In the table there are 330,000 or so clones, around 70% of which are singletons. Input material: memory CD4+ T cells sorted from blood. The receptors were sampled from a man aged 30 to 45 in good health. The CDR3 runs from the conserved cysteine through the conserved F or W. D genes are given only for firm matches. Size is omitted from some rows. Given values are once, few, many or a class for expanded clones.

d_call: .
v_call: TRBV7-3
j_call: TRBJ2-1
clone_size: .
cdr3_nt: TGTGCCAGCAGCCCCTCGGCGCGCGTAGAGCAGTTCTTC
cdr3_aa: CASSPSARVEQFF

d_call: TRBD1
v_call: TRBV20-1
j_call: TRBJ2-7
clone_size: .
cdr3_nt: TGCAGTGCTAGTCAGGGGGTTTGGCAGTACTTC
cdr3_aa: CSASQGVWQYF

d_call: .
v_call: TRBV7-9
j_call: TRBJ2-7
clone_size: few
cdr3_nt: TGTGCCAGCAGCTTAGGAGGGGCTCGCTACGAGCAGTACTTC
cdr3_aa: CASSLGGARYEQYF

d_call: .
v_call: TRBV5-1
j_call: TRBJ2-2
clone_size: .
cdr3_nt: TGCGCCAGCAGCAGAGGCAGGACGAACACCGGGGAGCTGTTTTTT
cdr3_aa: CASSRGRTNTGELFF

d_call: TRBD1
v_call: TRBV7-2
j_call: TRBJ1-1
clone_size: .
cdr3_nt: TGTGCCAGCAGCCCCAGGGGGGGGCTTCTCACTGAAGCTTTCTTT
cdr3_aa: CASSPRGGLLTEAFF

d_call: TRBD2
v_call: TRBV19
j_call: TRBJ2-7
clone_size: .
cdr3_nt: TGTGCCAGTAGCGCGACTAGCGGGAAAAGGGCATACGAGCAGTACTTC
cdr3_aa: CASSATSGKRAYEQYF

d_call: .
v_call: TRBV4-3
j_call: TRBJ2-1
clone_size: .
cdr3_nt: TGCGCCAGCAGCCAAGAGACAGTCTACAATGAGCAGTTCTTC
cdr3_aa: CASSQETVYNEQFF

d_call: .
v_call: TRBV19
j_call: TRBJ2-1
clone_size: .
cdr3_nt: TGTGCCAGTAGTATTGGGCCAAACAATGAGCAGTTCTTC
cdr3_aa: CASSIGPNNEQFF

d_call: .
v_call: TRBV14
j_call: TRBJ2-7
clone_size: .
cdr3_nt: TGTGCCAGCAGCCGTGGGACGGATTGGTCTGCGTACGAGCAGTACTTC
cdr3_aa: CASSRGTDWSAYEQYF

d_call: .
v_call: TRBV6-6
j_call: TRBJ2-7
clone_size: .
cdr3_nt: TGTGCCAGCAGTGGGGTCTCCTACGAGCAGTACTTC
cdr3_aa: CASSGVSYEQYF